This T cell receptor (beta chain) was recovered during a study of lymphopenia after photon versus proton radiotherapy. Points from the study as a whole: Photon-treated patients lost naive T cells and TCR diversity; proton-treated stayed stable. Oligoclonal CD8+ Temra expansion after nadir drove photon patients' diversity drop.

The germline gives CDR1 SGHAT, CDR2 FQNNGV. The germline V and J ends were trimmed by 0 bases and 8 bases, with 8 bases remaining between them. CDR3 length equals 13 residues. A remark on this clone: Its cognate antigen is unknown.

TCRdb's table, derived via immunoSEQ multiplex PCR, lists solely in-frame clones and lacks some. The sample consists of 25,000 to 30,000 clones, 81% of them appearing once. The source is a man aged 45-60 years with gastric cancer. The gene calls are TRBV11-2 and TRBJ2-1; tentative D call: TRBD2 (5 bases). This material consisted of peripheral blood, taken from a patient treated with photon-based radiotherapy. This CDR3 is CASSLERAYEQFF. In DNA, the CDR3 is TGTGCCAGCAGCTTAGAGAGGGCCTATGAGCAGTTCTTC.